The sequence of this T cell receptor (beta chain) was determined in a study of T cell responses to AZD1222 COVID-19 vaccine. Study-wide results and caveats: The repertoires were collected only after the peak T cell response. Donors were largely white British and mainly female; clonal diversity was possibly underestimated. CD4 TCRs linked to vaccination spanned spike, dominating at 160-218 and 743-854.

A remark on this clone: Its target is unknown.

Clones were read by immunoSEQ multiplex PCR, and TCRdb kept only the in-frame ones, dropping some. The profile shows 200,000 or so clones, around 93% of them singletons. Germline CDR1 and CDR2: SEHNR and FQNEAQ (reference sequence). V shed 4 bases and J 4 bases; nucleotides not matched to a gene: 2. The CDR3 totals 14 residues. Doses given second, at about 4 or about 12 weeks, were pooled. The sequence derives from an adult who received the AZD1222 COVID-19 vaccine. The starting material was peripheral blood, obtained 28 days after the second AZD1222 dose. The gene calls are TRBV7-9 and TRBJ2-7, with 12 bases identical to TRBD2. Here the CDR3 DNA reads TGTGCCAGCAGCTCCGGGACTAGCGGGTACGAGCAGTACTTC. It specifies CASSSGTSGYEQYF.